Shown below are 8 T cell receptor beta chains from a single sample sequenced in a study of identifying expanded T cells in peripheral blood. Profiling relied on immunoSEQ multiplex PCR, and the TCRdb table lists in-frame clones only, not all of them. The sample shows 100,000 or so clones, over 70% of them seen only once. The sequenced sample was blood. These receptors all come from a person between 18 and 75 years old in good health.

The rearrangement links TRBV11-3 to TRBJ2-3, with D tentatively TRBD2 (6 bases). The CDR3 is 13 amino acids. From germline, CDR1 is SGHNT and CDR2 YENEEA. V was shortened by 5 bases and J by 10 bases, with 16 bases between the two germline ends. The CDR3 DNA is TGTGCCAGCAGCCGTGCGGGGACTTCACCGCAGTATTTT. Its protein is CASSRAGTSPQYF.

The chain uses TRBV18 and TRBJ1-2, with D unclear. Trimming removed 0 bases from V and 6 bases from J, with 8 bases in between. The length of the CDR3 is 13 residues. Germline V CDR1 and CDR2: KGHSH, LQKENI. Here the CDR3 DNA reads TGTGCCAGCTCACCACCGAATGTCCATGGCTACACCTTC. Its protein is CASSPPNVHGYTF.

Only one count was recorded for this clone. The chain joins TRBV19 to TRBJ1-5; D unresolved. The CDR3 totals 13 residues. Trimming pared 1 base from V and 7 bases from J, leaving 8 bases between. Germline CDR1 and CDR2: LNHDA and SQIVND (reference sequence). The CDR3 region is CASSIGRAQPQHF. Here the CDR3 DNA reads TGTGCCAGTAGTATAGGGAGGGCACAGCCCCAGCATTTT.

This clone was seen once. This chain uses TRBV7-3 with TRBJ2-3; TRBD2 aligns across 9 bases. The CDR3 consists of 14 residues. Germline-derived CDR1 and CDR2 are SGHTA and FQGTGA. The trim removed 5 bases at V and 10 bases at J, leaving 10 bases unmatched. CDR3 sequence: CASSPTSGSPAQYF. Here the CDR3 DNA reads TGTGCCAGCAGCCCGACTAGCGGTAGCCCCGCGCAGTATTTT.

The chain employs TRBV9 and TRBJ2-7, with TRBD2 matching 9 bases. The CDR3 totals 16 residues. Germline assignment: CDR1 SGDLS and CDR2 YYNGEE. V lost 3 bases to trimming and J lost 2 bases; unmatched junction nucleotides: 9. CDR3 bases: TGTGCCAGCAGCGAGTCCCCCCTAGCGGGAACCTACGAGCAGTACTTC. It codes for CASSESPLAGTYEQYF.

This clone was seen once. The rearrangement joins TRBV27 to TRBJ1-5, with TRBD1 matching 7 bases. The CDR3 spans 15 residues. J was trimmed by 2 bases and V by 5 bases; bases with no gene match: 6. Germline V CDR1 and CDR2: MNHEY, SMNVEV (reference sequence). Here the CDR3 DNA reads TGTGCCAGCAGTCCGAGGGGGCTCGGCAATCAGCCCCAGCATTTT. This codes for CASSPRGLGNQPQHF.

The chain has TRBV11-1 and TRBJ1-3; possible D gene TRBD1, 6 bases. The length of the CDR3 is 15 residues. Trimming took 4 bases from V and 4 from J, leaving 14 bases between them. Germline V gene sequence: CDR1 SGHAT, CDR2 FQDESV (reference sequence). Here the CDR3 reads CASSSGSGEGNTIYF. Here the CDR3 DNA reads TGTGCCAGCAGCTCCGGTTCAGGGGAAGGAAACACCATATATTTT.

The chain links TRBV19 to TRBJ1-2; TRBD1 might be the D (5 bases). CDR3 length equals 14 residues. Trimming took off 10 bases at V and 5 bases at J, with 20 bases between the two ends. The germline V gene has CDR1 LNHDA and CDR2 SQIVND (reference sequence). CDR3 region: CATMTAPGGYGYTF. The DNA of the CDR3 is TGTGCCACCATGACAGCCCCGGGAGGATATGGCTACACCTTC.